This T cell receptor beta chain was found in a study of blood T cell repertoires in COVID-19 (dated by TCRdb to the early 2020s). Describing the broader study: Samples from collaborators originated in the United States, Italy and Spain and spanned both the acute and convalescent phases of COVID-19. The material from the prospective study consisted of cDNA or gDNA derived from T cells, B-cell-depleted T cells, or PBMCs. Deeply sampled blood TCRbeta repertoires from subjects exposed to, actively infected with, or recovered from COVID-19 were included in the dataset. A freely available public database, intended as a resource for researchers studying the immune response to SARS-CoV-2, is where the repertoires were released. Samples were obtained from the ongoing ImmuneRACE study (first 160 participants) and from 1,254 subjects provided by 6 global collaborators. Sample metadata almost always included a de-identified subject ID, COVID-19 status, age in years and sex. HLA class I and class II types, where available, came from metadata supplied by the sample provider rather than from assay-based typing. The paper as a whole reports these results and caveats: The quantity of clinical and demographic metadata differed by source and by participant and was supplied without curation.

TCRbeta CDR3 regions were amplified from genomic DNA by means of the immunoSEQ Assay, a bias-controlled multiplex PCR. The study's processing was this. Within the assay, amplification of reference gene primers was used to estimate how many nucleated cells each sample contained. To quantify the absolute abundance of each unique TCRbeta CDR3 rearrangement, sequence reads were collapsed and filtered. For each sample, productive Simpson clonality was calculated by taking the square root of Simpson's diversity index across productive rearrangements. TCRdb obtained this table from immuneACCESS and retained in-frame rearrangements with V and J assigned. These tables miss some clones; where compared with another copy, unresolved V genes account for less than half of the shortfall, and the remainder is unexplained. V and J calls and clone size are those listed in that table; D and trimming were worked out from the DNA. This sample gives around 70,000 clones in total; 80% to 90% of them show up just once. 11% of the sample rests with the top ten.

With respect to this clone: Its antigen is not yet known. No much larger clone exists at a distance of one base, and base qualities are not known.

The CDR1 and CDR2 encoded by the germline V gene are MNHEY and SVGAGI. V has 8 bases trimmed and J has 7 bases trimmed; junction bases matching no gene number 9. The CDR3, cysteine through phenylalanine, is 13 amino acids long. The CDR3 DNA has 39 bases and is translated from base 1. Whole blood was collected in K2EDTA tubes by collaborating institutions according to the institutions' own protocols. For TCRbeta analysis, collaborators shipped samples in one of three forms: frozen whole blood, isolated PBMCs, or DNA extracted from either of those sample types. Sequenced sample: peripheral blood. This sequence was found in a woman younger than 30 with acute or convalescent COVID-19. The chain is made from TRBV6-5 and TRBJ1-2; 8 middle bases align to TRBD1. The sequenced DNA is TGTGCCAGCCTCGTGACAGGGGCGACTGGCTACACCTTC. Translated, this gives CASLVTGATGYTF.